This TCR beta chain was obtained from a study of cytomegalovirus exposure and HLA in healthy donors. Study-wide points: 150 or so TCR beta chains were listed as cytomegalovirus-associated.

The PCR had 60 Vbeta and 13 Jbeta primers. Profiling relied on immunoSEQ multiplex PCR, and the TCRdb table lists in-frame clones only, not all of them. Seen here are about 120,000 clones, around four fifths observed once, and the top ten hold 1.5% to 2%. In its sample, this clone was seen once. Its antigen is undetermined. This receptor was taken from a man aged 40-49 years in good health and CMV-seronegative. Source material: PBMCs.

CDR3 sequence reads: CASSTQTVNTEAFF. The CDR3, as DNA: TGCGCCAGCAGCACGCAGACAGTAAACACTGAAGCTTTCTTT. V gene TRBV5-1 combines with J gene TRBJ1-1; D may be TRBD1 (5 bases). The CDR3 has 14 residues. The germline V gene has CDR1 SGHRS and CDR2 YFSETQ. Between the trimmed V and J ends, which lost 4 bases and 2 bases, there was a span of 12 bases.